The 21 T cell receptor beta chains below all came from one sample that was sequenced in a study of blood T cell repertoires in COVID-19. Profiling relied on immunoSEQ multiplex PCR, and the TCRdb table lists in-frame clones only, not all of them. Of a few hundred thousand clones detected, 85% to 90% appear once; the ten largest clones hold roughly 10%. The material sequenced was PBMCs or T cells enriched from blood (not recorded which). These receptors came from a man aged 40-49 years who had recovered from COVID-19.

The chain has TRBV24-1 and TRBJ1-4; D unclear. The CDR3 is 13 amino acids. The V gene lost 8 bases and the J gene lost 8 bases, with 14 bases spanning the gap. Germline V gene data show CDR1 as KGHDR and CDR2 as SFDVKD. CDR3 protein: CATMVLGGEKLFF. The CDR3 coding sequence is TGTGCCACCATGGTCCTAGGCGGGGAAAAACTGTTTTTT.

The chain joins TRBV7-2 to TRBJ2-6; 7 positions match TRBD2. Germline V gene sequence: CDR1 SGHTA, CDR2 FQGNSA. CDR3 length equals 19 residues. Losses at the gene ends were 3 bases for V and 0 bases for J; bases not matched to a gene: 11. CDR3 loop: CASSFSGAGLSSGANVLTF. CDR3 nucleotides: TGTGCCAGCAGCTTTTCCGGAGCGGGATTAAGCTCTGGGGCCAACGTCCTGACTTTC.

The CDR3 DNA reads TGCAGTGCTGACCGGACACCATCGTGGTACTTC. Translation: CSADRTPSWYF. The genes are TRBV20-1 and TRBJ2-5, with D tentatively TRBD1 (5 bases). Germline-derived CDR1 and CDR2 are DFQATT and SNEGSKA (reference sequence). This CDR3 is 11 amino acids long. Trimming took 5 bases from V and 13 from J, leaving 17 bases between them.

V gene TRBV6-1 combines with J gene TRBJ2-7; 7 bases line up with TRBD1. Losses at the gene ends were 3 bases for V and 1 base for J; bases not matched to a gene: 6. Looked up from germline, CDR1 is MNHNS and CDR2 is SASEGT. This CDR3 is 15 amino acids long. The CDR3 nucleotides are TGTGCCAGCAGTGAGGGCTTACAGGGGTCCTACGAGCAGTACTTC. Its protein product is CASSEGLQGSYEQYF.

V and J are TRBV10-3 and TRBJ2-3; 9 bases are a match to TRBD2. The CDR3 sequence is 16 residues long. CDR1 and CDR2 from the germline V gene are ENHRY and SYGVKD. The junction had 7 bases not matched to a gene; V was cut back by 6 bases and J by 0 bases. The CDR3 is CAIRWGAGGSTDTQYF. The DNA for the CDR3 is TGTGCCATCAGATGGGGGGCGGGAGGGAGCACAGATACGCAGTATTTT.

This clone turned up a few times. The rearrangement links TRBV6-6 to TRBJ1-2, with 8 bases fitting TRBD1. Trimming cost V 5 bases and J 8 bases; bases outside gene matches: 19. The CDR3 sequence is 17 residues long. Germline loops: CDR1 MNHNY, CDR2 SVGAGI (reference sequence). CDR3 DNA sequence: TGTGCCAGCAGTCCATTGGGCACAGGGGGTGAGATTGGAGGCTACACCTTC. Encoded protein: CASSPLGTGGEIGGYTF.

The V gene is TRBV25-1, the J gene TRBJ1-1, with TRBD1 identical over 7 bases. V shed 7 bases and J 0 bases; nucleotides not matched to a gene: 14. The germline gives CDR1 MGHDK, CDR2 SYGVNS. The CDR3 spans 17 residues. CDR3 nucleotides: TGTGCCAGCACCAAAATGTCGGCAGGGGGTATGAACACTGAAGCTTTCTTT. This codes for CASTKMSAGGMNTEAFF. Looking up the rest from reference TRBV25-1 and TRBJ1-1 gives the full variable domain: EADIYQTPRYLVIGTGKKITLECSQTMGHDKMYWYQQDPGMELHLIHYSYGVNSTEKGDLSSESTVSRIRTEHFPLTLESARPSHTSQYLCASTKMSAGGMNTEAFFGQGTRLTVV.

The V and J genes are TRBV11-3 and TRBJ2-7; 11 nucleotides line up with TRBD1. Germline V lookup: CDR1 SGHNT, CDR2 YENEEA. The J segment lost 7 bases and the V segment lost 5 bases, leaving 4 bases of the junction unmatched. The CDR3 length is 13 residues. CDR3: CASSPGTGGEQYF. The CDR3 DNA sequence: TGTGCCAGCAGCCCTGGGACAGGGGGGGAGCAGTACTTC.

This chain joins TRBV10-3 and TRBJ2-7, with TRBD1 as a possible D gene (6 bases). CDR3 length: 13 residues. Trimming cost V 3 bases and J 7 bases, with 13 bases left between them. Germline CDR1 and CDR2: ENHRY and SYGVKD. In DNA form, the CDR3 reads TGTGCCATCAGTGACCCCAGGGGTGTGGAGCAGTACTTC. This codes for CAISDPRGVEQYF.

The V and J genes are TRBV10-2 and TRBJ2-5; 7 bases fit TRBD1. V trimming: 7 bases; J trimming: 5 bases; junction bases outside the gene matches: 7. The CDR3 spans 13 residues. Germline V lookup: CDR1 WSHSY, CDR2 SAAADI. The CDR3, as DNA: TGCGCCAGCAAGGACAGGCCCGGGGAGACCCAGTACTTC. As protein: CASKDRPGETQYF.

The chain uses TRBV5-1 and TRBJ2-2; 10 nucleotides match TRBD1. The CDR3 covers 16 residues. CDR1 and CDR2 from the germline V gene are SGHRS and YFSETQ. The V segment lost 4 bases and the J segment 6 bases; nucleotides outside the gene matches: 9. As DNA, the CDR3 is TGCGCCAGCAGCCGGGACAGGGGCGTGATTCCCGGGGAGCTGTTTTTT. It specifies CASSRDRGVIPGELFF.

J is TRBJ1-4 and V is TRBV5-4; D may be TRBD1 (5 bases). The CDR3 has 16 residues. Per germline, CDR1 SGHNT and CDR2 YYREEE (reference sequence). V shed 4 bases and J shed 0 bases, with 13 bases lying between them. CDR3 in DNA: TGTGCCAGCAGCCCTGGGGCGCCTGCAACTAATGAAAAACTGTTTTTT. Translating gives CASSPGAPATNEKLFF.

This chain's CDR3 is CASGFDRSTDTQYF. In DNA, the CDR3 is TGTGCTAGTGGTTTTGACAGGAGCACAGATACGCAGTATTTT. The chain uses TRBV12-5 and TRBJ2-3; possibly TRBD1 for D (6 bases). Germline values: CDR1 LGHNT, CDR2 FRNRAP. V lost 3 bases and J lost 0, with 7 bases in between. CDR3 length equals 14 residues.

V and J are TRBV19 and TRBJ1-5; no firm D call. V was pared by 5 bases and J by 5 bases, with 7 bases between. Germline loops: CDR1 LNHDA, CDR2 SQIVND (reference sequence). The CDR3 loop spans 12 amino acids. DNA of the CDR3: TGTGCCAGTAGTTTAAGAGATCAGCCCCAGCATTTT. Protein: CASSLRDQPQHF.

The chain recombines TRBV19 with TRBJ1-1, with 9 bases fitting TRBD1. The CDR3 is made up of 18 amino acids. The V segment lost 5 bases and the J segment 3 bases; nucleotides outside the gene matches: 16. Germline V lookup: CDR1 LNHDA, CDR2 SQIVND (reference sequence). CDR3 sequence reads: CASSRGPGQGGQDTEAFF. The DNA for the CDR3 is TGTGCCAGTAGTCGGGGACCGGGACAGGGAGGGCAGGACACTGAAGCTTTCTTT.

The rearrangement links TRBV7-2 to TRBJ2-2; TRBD2 matches at 11 bases. The CDR3 sequence is 15 residues long. V shed 3 bases and J 5 bases; nucleotides not matched to a gene: 2. Germline V gene data show CDR1 as SGHTA and CDR2 as FQGNSA. The chain's CDR3 is CASSFTSGSTGELFF. For the CDR3, the DNA is TGTGCCAGCAGCTTTACTAGCGGGAGTACCGGGGAGCTGTTTTTT.

The chain links TRBV6-5 to TRBJ2-5; 15 bases fit TRBD2. CDR1 and CDR2 (germline): MNHEY, SVGAGI. Unmatched junction bases numbered 4, after V lost 7 bases and J lost 4 bases. This CDR3 has 15 residues. CDR3 sequence: CASIRTSGGGETQYF. CDR3 coding DNA: TGTGCCAGCATACGGACTAGCGGGGGGGGAGAGACCCAGTACTTC.

The chain couples TRBV27 to TRBJ1-4, with 8 bases lining up with TRBD1. The V gene end was trimmed by 5 bases and the J gene end by 3 bases; junction bases not matched to a gene: 5. CDR3 length equals 15 residues. CDR1 and CDR2 (germline): MNHEY, SMNVEV (reference sequence). In DNA form, the CDR3 reads TGTGCCAGCAGTCTGTGGACAGGGTCTAATGAAAAACTGTTTTTT. Translation: CASSLWTGSNEKLFF.

The V call is TRBV18, the J call TRBJ2-7; 9 bases map to TRBD2. CDR3 length equals 15 residues. V lost 6 bases, J lost 4 bases, and 10 bases stayed unmatched. The germline V gene encodes CDR1 KGHSH and CDR2 LQKENI. In DNA, the CDR3 is TGTGCCAGCTCGCCCGAGCGGGAGGCAACATACGAGCAGTACTTC. Translating gives CASSPEREATYEQYF.

The chain employs TRBV7-9 and TRBJ2-3, with D perhaps matching TRBD2 (5 bases). The CDR3 spans 15 residues. Trimming left V 7 bases short and J 3 bases short, with 17 bases between. Germline V lookup: CDR1 SEHNR, CDR2 FQNEAQ (reference sequence). This CDR3 is CASIRDHERTDTQYF. The CDR3 coding sequence is TGTGCCAGCATCCGGGATCACGAAAGGACAGATACGCAGTATTTT.

V gene TRBV18 combines with J gene TRBJ2-1; maybe TRBD1 (5 bases). V was cut by 4 bases and J by 7 bases, with 14 bases left in between. Germline V gives CDR1 KGHSH, CDR2 LQKENI. This CDR3 is built from 14 residues. In DNA form, the CDR3 reads TGTGCCAGCTCACTCTCGCAACAGGCGAATGAGCAGTTCTTC. It specifies CASSLSQQANEQFF.